The rows below give T cell receptor beta chains drawn from one sample of a study of blood T cells in healthy people across ages. TCRdb recomputed calls from the 5' RACE reads with MiXCR, one row per CDR3 protein. The repertoire consists of almost 550,000 distinct CDR3 sequences, with less than 25% occurring once and the leading ten covering 7.5% to 9%. The same data also contributed to another study, on T cells of mothers and their children.

The sequencing sample was made of blood. The receptors were gathered from a boy between 10 and 17 years old in good health. Each CDR3 is given with its conserved first and last residue. D genes are given only for firm matches. Clone size, where shown, is once, few, many, or a class for clones that have expanded.

J | V | size | D | DNA | CDR3
TRBJ1-1 | TRBV9 | . | . | TGTGCCAGCAGCGCCGAACGACATGGGGGGACAACTGAAGCTTTCTTT | CASSAERHGGTTEAFF
TRBJ2-6 | TRBV15 | few | . | TGTGCCACCGCGAACAGGGATGGGGCCAACGTCCTGACTTTC | CATANRDGANVLTF
TRBJ1-1 | TRBV9 | few | . | TGTGCCAGCAGCGTAGTAGAGATTGGTGAAGCTTTCTTT | CASSVVEIGEAFF
TRBJ2-7 | TRBV28 | . | TRBD1 | TGTGCCAGCAGTTTCCTTGGCCAGGGGGCAAACAACGAGCAGTACTTC | CASSFLGQGANNEQYF
TRBJ2-7 | TRBV29-1 | . | . | TGCAGCGTTGACGGCAAGGGAGGATACGAGCAGTACTTC | CSVDGKGGYEQYF
TRBJ2-1 | TRBV27 | few | TRBD2 | TGTGCCAGCAGTTTAACCCCCTATAGCGGGGATGAGCAGTTCTTC | CASSLTPYSGDEQFF
TRBJ2-2 | TRBV4-1 | . | . | TGCGCCAGCAGCCAAGAGTCTGGACTTCTTGCGGAGCTGTTTTTT | CASSQESGLLAELFF
TRBJ2-7 | TRBV13 | few | . | TGTGCCAGCAGCCGTGGTTACTCCTACGAGCAGTACTTC | CASSRGYSYEQYF
TRBJ2-1 | TRBV28 | . | TRBD2 | TGTGCCAGCAGTTCTACGGGACTAGCGGGAGAAGATGAGCAGTTCTTC | CASSSTGLAGEDEQFF
TRBJ2-3 | TRBV20-1 | few | TRBD1 | TGCAGTACCCAGACAGGGGGCACAGATACGCAGTATTTT | CSTQTGGTDTQYF
TRBJ2-7 | TRBV28 | . | TRBD1 | TGTGCCAGCAGTGGCCGACAGGGGCCCTCCTACGAGCAGTACTTC | CASSGRQGPSYEQYF
TRBJ2-1 | TRBV21-1 | . | . | TGTGCCAGCAGCAGCCCCACTAGCGGGGGTTGCAATGAGCAGTTCTTC | CASSSPTSGGCNEQFF
TRBJ1-4 | TRBV7-6 | . | . | TGTGCCAGCAGCTTACCGCGGAGGGGATTGGGAGCCGGTGAAAAACTGTTTTTT | CASSLPRRGLGAGEKLFF
TRBJ1-1 | TRBV19 | . | . | TGTGCCAGTACTCTCCCGGGGGATGAAGCTTTCTTT | CASTLPGDEAFF
TRBJ2-5 | TRBV18 | few | . | TGTGCCAGCTCCCGCGGACACACGGGGTGGTCCCAGTACTTC | CASSRGHTGWSQYF
TRBJ1-1 | TRBV3-1 | . | . | TGTGCCAGCAGCCAAGATATAGCAGGGTTGAACACTGAAGCTTTCTTT | CASSQDIAGLNTEAFF
TRBJ2-1 | TRBV2 | few | TRBD2 | TGTGCCAGCAGCGACGACCCGGGACTAGCTCGGTCCTACAATGAGCAGTTCTTC | CASSDDPGLARSYNEQFF
TRBJ2-1 | TRBV6-1 | once | . | TGTGCCAGCAGCCGGGGCCCCGACAATGAGCAGTTCTTC | CASSRGPDNEQFF
TRBJ1-4 | TRBV7-9 | . | . | TGTGCCAGCAGCTTGGGGACCCTACGGGGTGAAAAACTGTTTTTT | CASSLGTLRGEKLFF
TRBJ2-5 | TRBV7-9 | few | TRBD2 | TGTGCCAGCAGCTTTGGCGGGGGGGAGTTCTTC | CASSFGGGEFF
TRBJ1-4 | TRBV7-2 | . | . | TGTGCCAGCAGCTTAGTGGGCCGAGGGGGGGAAAAACTGTTTTTT | CASSLVGRGGEKLFF
TRBJ2-2 | TRBV29-1 | . | TRBD2 | TGCAGCGTTAGCGGGACCTTCACCGGGGAGCTGTTTTTT | CSVSGTFTGELFF
TRBJ2-5 | TRBV28 | many | TRBD2 | TGTGCCAGCAGTTTTCGCCTAGCGGGAGATGGAGAGACCCAGTACTTC | CASSFRLAGDGETQYF
TRBJ2-1 | TRBV28 | few | . | TGTGCCAGCACCCCCGGGACACCATCCTACAATGAGCAGTTCTTC | CASTPGTPSYNEQFF
TRBJ1-1 | TRBV10-3 | . | . | TGTGCCATCAGTGGAGGGGGGGGGAACACTGAAGCTTTCTTT | CAISGGGGNTEAFF
TRBJ2-7 | TRBV7-6 | few | . | TGTGCCAGCAGCTTTGGTGGGGGGACTCACTACGAGCAGTACTTC | CASSFGGGTHYEQYF
TRBJ2-1 | TRBV20-1 | . | TRBD2 | TGCAGTGCTAGAGCCCCGGGACTAGCGGGGGGGAGCTCCTACAATGAGCAGTTCTTC | CSARAPGLAGGSSYNEQFF
TRBJ2-5 | TRBV7-8 | . | TRBD1 | TGTGCCAGCAGCTTAGCCAGGGGGCGGGAGACCCAGTACTTC | CASSLARGRETQYF
TRBJ2-7 | TRBV20-1 | . | . | TGCAGTGCCCTCCGGACACAGACCCCCTACGAGCAGTACTTC | CSALRTQTPYEQYF